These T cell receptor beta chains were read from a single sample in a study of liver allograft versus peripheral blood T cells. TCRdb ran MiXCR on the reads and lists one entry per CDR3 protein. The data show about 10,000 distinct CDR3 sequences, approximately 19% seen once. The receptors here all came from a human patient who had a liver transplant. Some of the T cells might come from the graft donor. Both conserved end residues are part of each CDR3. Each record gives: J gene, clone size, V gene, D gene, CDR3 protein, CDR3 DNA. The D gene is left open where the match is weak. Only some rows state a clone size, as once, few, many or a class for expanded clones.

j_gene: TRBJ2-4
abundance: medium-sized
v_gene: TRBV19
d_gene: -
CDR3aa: CASAQGGAKNIQYF
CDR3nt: TGTGCCAGTGCCCAAGGGGGGGCAAAAAACATTCAGTACTTC

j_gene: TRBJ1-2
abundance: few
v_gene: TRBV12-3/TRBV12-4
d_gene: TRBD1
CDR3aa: CASSSRDRASPNYGYTF
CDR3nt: TGTGCCAGCAGCTCCCGGGACAGGGCTAGCCCGAACTATGGCTACACCTTC

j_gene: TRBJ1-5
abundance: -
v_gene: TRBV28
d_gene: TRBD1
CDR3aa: CASLKGTGRRYGQPQHF
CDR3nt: TGTGCCAGCCTGAAGGGGACAGGACGGAGGTACGGACAGCCCCAGCATTTT

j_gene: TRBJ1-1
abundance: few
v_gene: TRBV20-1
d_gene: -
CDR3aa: CSARDLKSDRLNTEAFF
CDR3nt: TGCAGTGCTAGAGATCTAAAGTCAGACAGATTGAACACTGAAGCTTTCTTT

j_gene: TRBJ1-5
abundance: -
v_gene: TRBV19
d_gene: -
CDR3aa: CASSLTVDRPQHF
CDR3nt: TGTGCCAGTAGTCTTACAGTCGATAGGCCCCAGCATTTT

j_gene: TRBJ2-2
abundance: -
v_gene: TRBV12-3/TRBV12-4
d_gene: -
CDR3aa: CASSLYPITGELFF
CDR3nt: TGTGCCAGCAGTTTATATCCGATTACCGGGGAGCTGTTTTTT

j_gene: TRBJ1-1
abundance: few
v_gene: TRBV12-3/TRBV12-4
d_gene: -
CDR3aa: CASRQMNTEAFF
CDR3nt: TGTGCCAGCAGGCAAATGAACACTGAAGCTTTCTTT

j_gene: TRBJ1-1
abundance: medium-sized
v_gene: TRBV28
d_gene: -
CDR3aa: CASSQFRNTEAFF
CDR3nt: TGTGCCAGCAGTCAATTTAGGAACACTGAAGCTTTCTTT

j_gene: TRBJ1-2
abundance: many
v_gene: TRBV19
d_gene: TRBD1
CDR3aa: CASLRTGGFGGYTF
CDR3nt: TGTGCCAGCCTGAGGACAGGGGGCTTTGGTGGCTACACCTTC

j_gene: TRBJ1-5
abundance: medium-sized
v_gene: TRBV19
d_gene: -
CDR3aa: CASSMARNQPQHF
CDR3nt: TGTGCCAGTAGTATGGCCCGCAATCAGCCCCAGCATTTT

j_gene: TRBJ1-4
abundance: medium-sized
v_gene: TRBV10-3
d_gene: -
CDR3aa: CAISEGGLGEKLFF
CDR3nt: TGTGCCATCAGTGAAGGGGGGCTAGGTGAAAAACTGTTTTTT

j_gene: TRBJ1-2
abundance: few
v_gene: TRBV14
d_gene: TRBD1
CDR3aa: CASSHGGQGRSGYTF
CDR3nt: TGTGCCAGCAGCCACGGAGGACAGGGTCGTTCTGGCTACACCTTC

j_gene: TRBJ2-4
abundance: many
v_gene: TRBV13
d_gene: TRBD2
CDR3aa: CASSPPGTTANIQYF
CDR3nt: TGTGCCAGCAGCCCTCCCGGGACTACTGCTAACATTCAGTACTTC

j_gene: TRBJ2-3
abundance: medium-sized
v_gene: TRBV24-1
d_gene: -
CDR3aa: CATSDRRESTDTQYF
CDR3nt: TGTGCCACCAGTGATAGGAGGGAGAGCACAGATACGCAGTATTTT

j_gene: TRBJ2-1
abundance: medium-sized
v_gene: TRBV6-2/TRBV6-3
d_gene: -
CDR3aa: CASVPIPGRMNYNEQFF
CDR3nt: TGTGCCAGCGTACCCATCCCGGGACGGATGAACTACAATGAGCAGTTCTTC

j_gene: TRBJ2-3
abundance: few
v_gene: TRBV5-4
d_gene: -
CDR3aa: CASSPSGRVFTDTQYF
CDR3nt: TGTGCCAGCAGCCCTTCTGGTCGCGTCTTCACAGATACGCAGTATTTT

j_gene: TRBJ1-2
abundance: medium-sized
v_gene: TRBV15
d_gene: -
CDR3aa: CATSRDGTEGLNYGYTF
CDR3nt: TGTGCCACCAGCAGAGATGGGACCGAGGGATTGAACTATGGCTACACCTTC

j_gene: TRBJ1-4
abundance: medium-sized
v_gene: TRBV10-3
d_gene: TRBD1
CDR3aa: CATKGAEKEKLFF
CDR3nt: TGTGCCACCAAGGGGGCGGAGAAGGAAAAACTGTTTTTT

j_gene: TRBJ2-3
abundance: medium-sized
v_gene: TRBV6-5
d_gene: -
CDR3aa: CASSYPWDTQYF
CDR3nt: TGTGCCAGCAGTTACCCCTGGGATACGCAGTATTTT

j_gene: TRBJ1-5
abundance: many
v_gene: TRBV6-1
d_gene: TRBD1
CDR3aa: CASSGRTGSSNQPQHF
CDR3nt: TGTGCCAGCAGTGGAAGGACAGGGAGTAGCAATCAGCCCCAGCATTTT

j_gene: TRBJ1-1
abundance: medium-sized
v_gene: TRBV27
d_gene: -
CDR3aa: CASSSVGLEAFF
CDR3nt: TGTGCCAGCAGTTCGGTGGGGCTTGAAGCTTTCTTT

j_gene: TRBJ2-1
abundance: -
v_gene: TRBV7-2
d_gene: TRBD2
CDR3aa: CASSRRAGDNEQFF
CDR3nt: TGTGCCAGCAGCCGTCGAGCGGGGGACAATGAGCAGTTCTTC

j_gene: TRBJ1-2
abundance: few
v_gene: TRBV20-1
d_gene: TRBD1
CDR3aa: CSARPTGTGGSNYGYTF
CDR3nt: TGCAGTGCTAGGCCGACCGGGACAGGGGGCTCTAACTATGGCTACACCTTC

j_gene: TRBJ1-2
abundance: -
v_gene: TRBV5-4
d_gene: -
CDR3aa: CASSFEYNYGYTF
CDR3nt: TGTGCCAGCAGCTTTGAATATAACTATGGCTACACCTTC

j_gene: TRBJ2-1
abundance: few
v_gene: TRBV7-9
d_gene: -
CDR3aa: CASSLVSQDNEQFF
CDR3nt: TGTGCCAGCAGCCTAGTCTCACAAGACAATGAGCAGTTCTTC

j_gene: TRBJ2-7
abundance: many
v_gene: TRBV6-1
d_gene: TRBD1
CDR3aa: CASSGQGIGNYEQYF
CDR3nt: TGTGCCAGCAGTGGACAGGGTATTGGAAACTACGAGCAGTACTTC

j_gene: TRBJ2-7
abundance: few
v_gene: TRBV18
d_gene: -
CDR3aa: CASSRTAYEQYF
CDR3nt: TGTGCCAGCTCACGGACGGCCTACGAGCAGTACTTC

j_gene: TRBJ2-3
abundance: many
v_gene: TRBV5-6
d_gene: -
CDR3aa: CASSFTVTDTQYF
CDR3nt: TGTGCCAGCAGCTTTACGGTAACAGATACGCAGTATTTT

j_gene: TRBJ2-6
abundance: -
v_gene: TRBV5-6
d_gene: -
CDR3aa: CASSWGSGANVLTF
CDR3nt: TGTGCCAGCAGCTGGGGGTCTGGGGCCAACGTCCTGACTTTC

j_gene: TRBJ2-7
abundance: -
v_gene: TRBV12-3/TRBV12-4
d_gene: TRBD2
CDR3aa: CASSSSGFSYEQYF
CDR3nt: TGTGCCAGCAGTAGTAGCGGGTTCTCCTACGAGCAGTACTTC

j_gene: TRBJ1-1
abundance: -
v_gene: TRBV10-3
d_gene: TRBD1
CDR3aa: CAISGDQDRGHEAFF
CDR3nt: TGTGCCATCAGTGGGGACCAGGACAGGGGGCATGAAGCTTTCTTT

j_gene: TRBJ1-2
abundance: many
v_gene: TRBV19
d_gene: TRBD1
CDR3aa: CASRNGQGASSYTF
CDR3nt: TGTGCCAGTAGAAACGGACAGGGGGCGTCGAGCTACACCTTC

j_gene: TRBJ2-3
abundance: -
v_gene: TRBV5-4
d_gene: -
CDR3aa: CASSLRDLSLGTQYF
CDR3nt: TGTGCCAGCAGCTTGAGGGACTTGTCATTGGGTACGCAGTATTTT

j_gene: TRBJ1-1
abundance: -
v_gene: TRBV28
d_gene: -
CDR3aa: CAGNTGTTEAFF
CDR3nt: TGTGCCGGAAACACAGGGACCACTGAAGCTTTCTTT

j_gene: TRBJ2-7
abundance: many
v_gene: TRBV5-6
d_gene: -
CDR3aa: CASSLEQAYYVCEQYF
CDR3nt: TGTGCCAGCAGCTTGGAGCAGGCCTACTACGTCTGCGAGCAGTACTTC

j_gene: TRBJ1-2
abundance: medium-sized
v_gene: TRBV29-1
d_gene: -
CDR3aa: CSAPGEGGSNYGYTF
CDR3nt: TGCAGCGCCCCCGGGGAGGGCGGATCTAACTATGGCTACACCTTC

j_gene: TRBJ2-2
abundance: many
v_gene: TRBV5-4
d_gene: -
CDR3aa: CASSLPGANTGELFF
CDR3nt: TGTGCCAGCAGCTTGCCCGGGGCGAACACCGGGGAGCTGTTTTTT

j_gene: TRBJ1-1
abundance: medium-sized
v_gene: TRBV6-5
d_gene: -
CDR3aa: CASSYSTSITSFEAFF
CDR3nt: TGTGCCAGCAGTTACTCGACCTCAATTACATCTTTTGAAGCTTTCTTT

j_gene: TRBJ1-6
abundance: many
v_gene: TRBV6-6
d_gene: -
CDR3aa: CASQGGARNSPLHF
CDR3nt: TGTGCCAGCCAGGGAGGGGCTCGTAATTCACCCCTCCACTTT

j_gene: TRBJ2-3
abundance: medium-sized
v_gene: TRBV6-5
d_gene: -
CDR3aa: CASGAAVDTQYF
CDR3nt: TGTGCCAGCGGAGCGGCAGTGGATACGCAGTATTTT

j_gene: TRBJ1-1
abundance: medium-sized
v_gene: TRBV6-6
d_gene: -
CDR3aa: CASNLPREAFF
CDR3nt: TGTGCCAGCAACCTACCCCGTGAAGCTTTCTTT

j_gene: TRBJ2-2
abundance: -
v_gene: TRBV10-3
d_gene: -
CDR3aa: CAISEGDRDGGIGELFF
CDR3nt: TGTGCCATCAGTGAGGGAGACAGGGACGGGGGAATCGGGGAGCTGTTTTTT

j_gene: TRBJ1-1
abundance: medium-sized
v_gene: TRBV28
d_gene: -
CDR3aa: CASSLIFKVTEAFF
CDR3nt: TGTGCCAGCAGTTTAATTTTCAAGGTTACTGAAGCTTTCTTT

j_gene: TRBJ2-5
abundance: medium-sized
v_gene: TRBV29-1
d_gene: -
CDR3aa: CSGQTGQETQYF
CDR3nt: TGCAGCGGCCAAACAGGGCAAGAGACCCAGTACTTC

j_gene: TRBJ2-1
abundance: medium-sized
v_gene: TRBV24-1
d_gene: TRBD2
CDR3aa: CATSDYTSGRGDEQFF
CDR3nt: TGTGCCACCAGTGATTACACTAGCGGGAGGGGCGATGAGCAGTTCTTC

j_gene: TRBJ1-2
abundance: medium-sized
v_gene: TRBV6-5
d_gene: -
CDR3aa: CASSYVGSRGKNYGYTF
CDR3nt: TGTGCCAGCAGTTACGTGGGGTCGAGGGGGAAGAACTATGGCTACACCTTC

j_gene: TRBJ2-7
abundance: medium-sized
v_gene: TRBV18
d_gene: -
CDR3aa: CASSFQSDLYEQYF
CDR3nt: TGTGCCAGCTCATTCCAATCTGACCTATACGAGCAGTACTTC

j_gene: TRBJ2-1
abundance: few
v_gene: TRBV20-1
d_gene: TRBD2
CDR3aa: CSKSGVGNEQFF
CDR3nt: TGCAGTAAAAGCGGGGTGGGTAATGAGCAGTTCTTC

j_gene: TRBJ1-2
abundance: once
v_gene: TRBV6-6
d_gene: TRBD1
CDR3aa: CASRDPGQGTTVLYGYTF
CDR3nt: TGTGCCAGCAGGGACCCGGGACAGGGGACCACGGTCCTTTATGGCTACACCTTC

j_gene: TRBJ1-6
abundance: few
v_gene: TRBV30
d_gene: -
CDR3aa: CAWSRQTNNSPLHF
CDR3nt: TGTGCCTGGAGCCGCCAGACGAATAATTCACCCCTCCACTTT

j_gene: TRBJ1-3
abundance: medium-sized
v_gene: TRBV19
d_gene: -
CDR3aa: CASKSRATTGNTIYF
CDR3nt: TGTGCCAGTAAGTCCCGGGCGACAACTGGAAACACCATATATTTT

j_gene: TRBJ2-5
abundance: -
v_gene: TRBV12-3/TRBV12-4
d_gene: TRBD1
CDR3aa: CASSYRGQGAHQETQYF
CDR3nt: TGTGCCAGCAGTTACAGGGGGCAGGGAGCTCACCAAGAGACCCAGTACTTC

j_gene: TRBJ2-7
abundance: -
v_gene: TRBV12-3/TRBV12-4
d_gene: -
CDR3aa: CASRFEGAYEQYF
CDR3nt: TGTGCCAGCAGATTTGAGGGGGCCTACGAGCAGTACTTC

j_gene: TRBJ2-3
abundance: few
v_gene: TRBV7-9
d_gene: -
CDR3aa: CASSFGLGGEADTQYF
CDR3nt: TGTGCCAGCAGCTTTGGACTAGGGGGCGAGGCAGATACGCAGTATTTT